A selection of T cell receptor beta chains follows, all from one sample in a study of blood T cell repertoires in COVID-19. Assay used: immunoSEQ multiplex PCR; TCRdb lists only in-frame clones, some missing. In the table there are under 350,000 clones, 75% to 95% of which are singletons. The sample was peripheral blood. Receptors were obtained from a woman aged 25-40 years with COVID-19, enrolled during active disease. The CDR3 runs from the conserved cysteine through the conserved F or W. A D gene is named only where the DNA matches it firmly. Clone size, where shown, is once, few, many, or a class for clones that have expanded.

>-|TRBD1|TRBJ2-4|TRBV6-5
CASSKTGENIQYF
TGTGCCAGCAGTAAAACAGGGGAAAACATTCAGTACTTC
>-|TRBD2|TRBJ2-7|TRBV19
CASSISGGSSYEQYF
TGTGCCAGTAGTATCAGCGGGGGGAGCTCCTACGAGCAGTACTTC
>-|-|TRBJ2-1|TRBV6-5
CASTRRGSYNEQFF
TGTGCCAGCACAAGACGGGGCTCCTACAATGAGCAGTTCTTC
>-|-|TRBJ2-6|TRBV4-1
CASSPIRVSGANVLTF
TGCGCCAGCAGCCCCATACGGGTCTCTGGGGCCAACGTCCTGACTTTC
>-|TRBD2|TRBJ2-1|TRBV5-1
CASSLVGVSGSTNNEQFF
TGCGCCAGCAGCTTGGTGGGTGTTAGCGGGAGCACCAACAATGAGCAGTTCTTC
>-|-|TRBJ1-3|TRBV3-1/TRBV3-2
CASSQEGRPGNTIYF
TGTGCCAGCAGCCAAGAGGGCCGACCTGGAAACACCATATATTTT
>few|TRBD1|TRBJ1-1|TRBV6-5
CAARGLVTEAFF
TGTGCCGCTAGGGGGCTTGTCACTGAAGCTTTCTTT
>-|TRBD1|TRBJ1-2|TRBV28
CASSSTGQVNYGYTF
TGTGCCAGCAGTTCAACAGGACAGGTTAACTATGGCTACACCTTC
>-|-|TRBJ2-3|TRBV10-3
CAIRSDKSTDTQYF
TGTGCCATCAGATCGGACAAATCCACAGATACGCAGTATTTT
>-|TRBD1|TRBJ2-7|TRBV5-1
CASSYATGVGYEQYF
TGCGCCAGCAGCTACGCAACAGGGGTTGGGTACGAGCAGTACTTC
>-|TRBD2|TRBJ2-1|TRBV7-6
CASSLGLAGAYNEQFF
TGTGCCAGCAGCTTAGGACTAGCGGGGGCCTACAATGAGCAGTTCTTC
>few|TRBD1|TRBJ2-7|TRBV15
CATEEDRGSPEQYF
TGTGCCACCGAGGAGGACAGGGGATCCCCCGAGCAGTACTTC
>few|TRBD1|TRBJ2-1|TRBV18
CASSPTGDNEQFF
TGTGCCAGCTCACCTACAGGGGACAATGAGCAGTTCTTC
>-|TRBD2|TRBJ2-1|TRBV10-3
CATQGIAGLMSRQFF
TGTGCCACCCAAGGGATAGCGGGATTAATGAGTCGGCAGTTCTTC
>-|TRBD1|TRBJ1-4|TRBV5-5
CASSYRGTEKLFF
TGTGCCAGCAGCTACAGGGGGACTGAAAAACTGTTTTTT
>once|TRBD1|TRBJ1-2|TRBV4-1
CASSQQGDYGYTF
TGCGCCAGCAGCCAGCAGGGGGACTATGGCTACACCTTC
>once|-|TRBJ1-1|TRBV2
CASSEAWGPGTEAFF
TGTGCCAGCAGTGAAGCGTGGGGGCCGGGCACTGAAGCTTTCTTT
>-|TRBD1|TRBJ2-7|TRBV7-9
CASSPGQGEQYF
TGTGCCAGCAGCCCTGGACAGGGCGAGCAGTACTTC
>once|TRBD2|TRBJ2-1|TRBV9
CASSVVSLASGRYNEQFF
TGTGCCAGCAGCGTAGTCTCTCTGGCTAGCGGAAGATACAATGAGCAGTTCTTC
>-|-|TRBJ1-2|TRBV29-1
CSVERGYIGGYTF
TGCAGCGTTGAGAGGGGGTATATAGGCGGCTACACCTTC
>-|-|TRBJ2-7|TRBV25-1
CASGNGASLHEQYF
TGTGCCAGCGGGAACGGCGCTAGCCTCCACGAGCAGTACTTC
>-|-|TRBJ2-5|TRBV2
CASRGPGVGQETQYF
TGTGCCAGCAGGGGCCCGGGAGTGGGGCAAGAGACCCAGTACTTC
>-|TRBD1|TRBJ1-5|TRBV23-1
CASSPVDRGRQPQHF
TGCGCCAGCAGTCCGGTGGACAGGGGAAGGCAGCCCCAGCATTTT
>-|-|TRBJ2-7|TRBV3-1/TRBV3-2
CASSPLGQGIYEQYF
TGTGCCAGCAGCCCCCTGGGCCAGGGGATTTACGAGCAGTACTTC
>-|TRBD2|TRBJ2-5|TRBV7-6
CASSLVGGTSAARGQYF
TGTGCCAGCAGCTTAGTAGGGGGGACTAGCGCTGCCAGGGGCCAGTACTTC
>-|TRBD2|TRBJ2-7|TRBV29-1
CSVEEYSGNEQYF
TGCAGCGTTGAGGAGTATAGCGGGAACGAGCAGTACTTC
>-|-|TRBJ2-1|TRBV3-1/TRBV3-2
CASSAGAGYNEQFF
TGTGCCAGCAGCGCGGGGGCCGGATACAATGAGCAGTTCTTC
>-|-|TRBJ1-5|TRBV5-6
CASSLWGVGQPQHF
TGTGCCAGCAGCTTGTGGGGGGTAGGGCAGCCCCAGCATTTT
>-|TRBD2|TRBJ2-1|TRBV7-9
CASSPWTSGSYEQFF
TGTGCCAGCAGCCCCTGGACTAGCGGGAGCTATGAGCAGTTCTTC
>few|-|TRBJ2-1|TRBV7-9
CASSLDARGNEQFF
TGTGCCAGCAGCTTAGATGCTAGAGGCAATGAGCAGTTCTTC
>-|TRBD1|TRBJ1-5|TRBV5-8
CAGGTGEGQPQHF
TGTGCCGGCGGGACAGGGGAAGGTCAGCCCCAGCATTTT
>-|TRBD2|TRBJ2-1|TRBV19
CASSMGLESNEQFF
TGTGCCAGTAGTATGGGACTAGAGTCGAATGAGCAGTTCTTC